The source of this TCR beta chain is a study of shared T cell receptors in the human thymus. Some clones are missing from TCRdb's copy, which holds only in-frame ones; the method was immunoSEQ multiplex PCR. The profile shows 540,000 or so clones, around 78% of them singletons. CDR1 and CDR2 (germline): LNHDA, SQIVND (reference sequence). The CDR3 covers 15 residues. The V gene lost 5 bases and the J gene lost 8 bases, with 18 bases spanning the gap. A further study also used this sample, focusing on human thymus T cells. From that second work: The study used thymus tissue resected during corrective heart surgery. Thymic repertoires overlap heavily among unrelated individuals, related research has reported.

J is TRBJ1-4 and V is TRBV19; a possible D gene is TRBD1 (6 bases). Specimen: thymocytes. This TCR was recovered from a boy in the first two years of life with a congenital heart defect. The CDR3 DNA reads as TGTGCCAGTAGTCCCCCGGGACACTCCTGGGAAAAACTGTTTTTT. Amino acid sequence: CASSPPGHSWEKLFF.